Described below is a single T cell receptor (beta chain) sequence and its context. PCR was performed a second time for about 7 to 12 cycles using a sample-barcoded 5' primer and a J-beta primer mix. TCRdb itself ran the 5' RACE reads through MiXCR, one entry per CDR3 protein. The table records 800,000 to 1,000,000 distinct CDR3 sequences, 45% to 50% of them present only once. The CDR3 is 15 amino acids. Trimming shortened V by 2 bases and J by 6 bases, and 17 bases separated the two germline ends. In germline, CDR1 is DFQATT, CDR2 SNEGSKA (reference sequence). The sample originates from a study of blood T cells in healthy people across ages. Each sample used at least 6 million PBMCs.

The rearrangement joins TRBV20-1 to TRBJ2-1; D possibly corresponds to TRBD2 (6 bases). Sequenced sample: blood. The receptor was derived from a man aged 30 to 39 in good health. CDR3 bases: TGCAGTGCTAGAAAGGAGGGAGAGAATTCCAATGAGCAGTTCTTC. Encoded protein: CSARKEGENSNEQFF.